This T cell receptor beta chain was observed in a study of cytomegalovirus exposure and HLA in healthy donors. The study, taken as a whole, reports: The study reported that TCR beta sequences accurately predicted HLA-A and HLA-B alleles in most subjects.

Primers included in the PCR were 60 Vbeta and 13 Jbeta primers. This table comes from immunoSEQ multiplex PCR, and its TCRdb copy is limited to in-frame clones, with some not included. The sample has about 67,000 clones, approximately 67% seen once. Points on this clone: Antigen specificity is unknown.

The sequencing sample was made of PBMCs. The receptor comes from a woman younger than 45 in good health and CMV-seronegative.

Written as DNA, the CDR3 is TGTGCCAGCAGCTCACCGGGACAGGGAACCTACGAGCAGTACTTC. It yields the protein CASSSPGQGTYEQYF. This chain links TRBV7-6 with TRBJ2-7; 9 positions agree with TRBD1. J was trimmed by 2 bases and V by 4 bases; bases with no gene match: 6. Germline-derived CDR1 and CDR2 are SGHVS and FNYEAQ. The length of the CDR3 is 15 residues.